Listed below are T cell receptor beta chains from one sample, sequenced in a study of TIL therapy for anti-PD-1-resistant metastatic lung cancer. Generated by immunoSEQ multiplex PCR, the TCRdb table keeps only in-frame clones and is missing some. This sample has about 46,000 clones; approximately 86% occur once, and the top ten carry 5%. This specimen consisted of blood, obtained at baseline. Receptors were obtained from a person between 25 and 79 years old with non-small cell lung cancer. Each CDR3 is given with its conserved first and last residue. D genes are given only for firm matches. Clone size is not always given. Where it is, it says once, few, many or a class for expanded clones.

>TRBD2|TRBJ2-3|NA|TRBV19
CASSIPGLAGFTDTQYF
TGTGCCAGTAGTATCCCCGGACTAGCGGGGTTCACAGATACGCAGTATTTT
>TRBD1|TRBJ1-5|NA|TRBV5-6
CASSSQGVSNQPQHF
TGTGCCAGCAGCTCGCAGGGGGTAAGCAATCAGCCCCAGCATTTT
>TRBD1|TRBJ2-2|NA|TRBV10-3
CAIGTEPTNTGELFF
TGTGCCATCGGGACAGAGCCTACGAACACCGGGGAGCTGTTTTTT
>NA|TRBJ1-2|NA|TRBV5-6
CASHKAGGQVGYGYTF
TGTGCCAGCCACAAGGCCGGGGGGCAGGTCGGCTATGGCTACACCTTC
>TRBD2|TRBJ2-7|NA|TRBV7-9
CASSLVPSGLAGEQYF
TGTGCCAGCAGCTTAGTCCCCTCGGGACTAGCGGGAGAGCAGTACTTC
>NA|TRBJ2-7|NA|TRBV7-3
CASSLYKPTSYEQYF
TGTGCCAGCAGCTTGTATAAACCTACCTCCTACGAGCAGTACTTC
>TRBD1|TRBJ2-7|few|TRBV5-1
CASSDIPGQGREQYF
TGCGCCAGCAGCGACATACCGGGACAGGGTCGCGAGCAGTACTTC
>NA|TRBJ2-3|NA|TRBV6-5
CASSYTTGMPGDTQYF
TGTGCCAGCAGTTACACTACAGGGATGCCGGGAGATACGCAGTATTTT
>TRBD2|TRBJ2-1|NA|TRBV2
CASRTTSGRGNEQFF
TGTGCCAGCAGGACGACTAGCGGGAGGGGCAATGAGCAGTTCTTC
>TRBD1|TRBJ1-6|few|TRBV28
CASPRDRTIGSPLHF
TGTGCCAGCCCCCGGGACAGGACAATTGGATCACCCCTCCACTTT
>NA|TRBJ1-2|few|TRBV7-9
CASSLNSNYGYTF
TGTGCCAGCAGCTTGAACAGTAACTATGGCTACACCTTC
>TRBD2|TRBJ2-7|NA|TRBV27
CASRPGLAVSYEQYF
TGTGCCAGCAGACCGGGACTAGCGGTCTCCTACGAGCAGTACTTC
>NA|TRBJ1-2|NA|TRBV3-1/TRBV3-2
CASSHWAASYGYTF
TGTGCCAGCAGCCATTGGGCAGCGAGCTATGGCTACACCTTC
>NA|TRBJ2-1|NA|TRBV7-9
CASSGDIWGNEQFF
TGTGCCAGCAGCGGTGACATTTGGGGTAATGAGCAGTTCTTC
>NA|TRBJ1-3|NA|TRBV16
CASSQLQGKGSGNTIYF
TGTGCCAGCAGCCAACTGCAGGGGAAAGGATCTGGAAACACCATATATTTT
>NA|TRBJ2-1|NA|TRBV24-1
CATSDRDNYNEQFF
TGTGCCACCAGTGACAGGGACAACTACAATGAGCAGTTCTTC
>NA|TRBJ2-5|NA|TRBV11-3
CASSLAGRGGETQYF
TGTGCCAGCAGCTTAGCCGGCAGAGGGGGAGAGACCCAGTACTTC
>TRBD2|TRBJ2-1|NA|TRBV6-4
CASSRSGGAGNEQFF
TGTGCCAGCAGTAGAAGCGGGGGGGCCGGGAATGAGCAGTTCTTC
>NA|TRBJ1-3|NA|TRBV30
CAWGGQHLSGNTIYF
TGTGCCTGGGGCGGACAGCACCTTTCTGGAAACACCATATATTTT
>NA|TRBJ2-5|NA|TRBV7-9
CASSFVQDQETQYF
TGTGCCAGCAGCTTTGTACAGGACCAAGAGACCCAGTACTTC
>NA|TRBJ2-3|NA|TRBV5-1
CASSFAYTSTDTQYF
TGCGCCAGCAGCTTTGCGTACACTAGCACAGATACGCAGTATTTT
>TRBD1|TRBJ1-2|few|TRBV18
CASSPGTGTEGYTF
TGTGCCAGCTCACCAGGGACAGGGACGGAGGGCTACACCTTC
>TRBD1|TRBJ2-7|NA|TRBV18
CASSPGTDYEQYF
TGTGCCAGCTCACCAGGGACAGACTACGAGCAGTACTTC
>TRBD1|TRBJ2-2|NA|TRBV7-9
CASSPGQGTAGELFF
TGTGCCAGCAGCCCTGGACAGGGAACGGCCGGGGAGCTGTTTTTT
>NA|TRBJ1-2|NA|TRBV18
CASSPPLQLLGYTF
TGTGCCAGCTCACCCCCCCTACAGCTCCTTGGCTACACCTTC
>TRBD2|TRBJ2-3|NA|TRBV10-3
CAIRAGVLAGGPRLTQYF
TGTGCCATCAGGGCGGGGGTCCTAGCGGGAGGGCCGCGTCTTACGCAGTATTTT
>NA|TRBJ2-7|NA|TRBV2
CASRAGYSYEQYF
TGTGCCAGCAGGGCGGGTTACTCCTACGAGCAGTACTTC
>TRBD2|TRBJ2-1|NA|TRBV7-6
CASSLGSGGPHREQFF
TGTGCCAGCAGCTTAGGGTCGGGGGGGCCCCACCGTGAGCAGTTCTTC
>NA|TRBJ1-2|NA|TRBV10-2
CASSEMGQTYGYTF
TGCGCCAGCAGTGAAATGGGGCAAACCTATGGCTACACCTTC
>NA|TRBJ2-7|once|TRBV7-6
CASSLAQGMGYEQYF
TGTGCCAGCAGCTTAGCGCAGGGTATGGGGTACGAGCAGTACTTC
>TRBD1|TRBJ1-1|NA|TRBV9
CASMGQSPQAFF
TGTGCCAGCATGGGACAGAGCCCACAAGCTTTCTTT
>NA|TRBJ1-1|NA|TRBV7-9
CASSLERLPNTEAFF
TGTGCCAGCAGCTTAGAAAGACTCCCGAACACTGAAGCTTTCTTT
>NA|TRBJ1-1|NA|TRBV5-8
CASSIGRHTEAFF
TGTGCCAGCAGCATCGGACGGCACACTGAAGCTTTCTTT
>NA|TRBJ1-5|NA|TRBV27
CASSLYPGNQPQHF
TGTGCCAGCAGTTTATATCCGGGGAACCAGCCCCAGCATTTT
>NA|TRBJ1-4|NA|TRBV4-3
CASSQSRVGEKLFF
TGCGCCAGCAGCCAATCCCGGGTCGGGGAAAAACTGTTTTTT
>NA|TRBJ2-3|once|TRBV19
CASSMSSRGTDTQYF
TGTGCCAGTAGTATGTCGTCCAGGGGCACAGATACGCAGTATTTT
>NA|TRBJ2-3|once|TRBV24-1
CATSAAGNRWAWDTQYF
TGTGCCACCAGTGCCGCCGGGAACAGGTGGGCTTGGGATACGCAGTATTTT
>NA|TRBJ1-6|NA|TRBV3-1/TRBV3-2
CASSHREGPGLLSSYNSPLHF
TGTGCCAGCAGCCACCGAGAAGGGCCGGGACTCCTGAGCTCCTATAATTCACCCCTCCACTTT
>TRBD2|TRBJ2-3|NA|TRBV18
CASSPSGLAGIASTDTQYF
TGTGCCAGCTCGCCCTCGGGACTAGCGGGAATCGCTAGCACAGATACGCAGTATTTT
>TRBD1|TRBJ2-3|NA|TRBV6-2/TRBV6-3
CASSTLGQGGTDTQYF
TGTGCCAGCAGTACGTTGGGACAGGGGGGAACAGATACGCAGTATTTT
>NA|TRBJ2-6|NA|TRBV27
CASSLWGPSGANVLTF
TGTGCCAGCAGTTTATGGGGTCCGTCTGGGGCCAACGTCCTGACTTTC
>NA|TRBJ2-2|NA|TRBV5-4
CASSLPRPGNTGELFF
TGTGCCAGCAGCCTACCGCGACCGGGGAACACCGGGGAGCTGTTTTTT
>NA|TRBJ2-7|few|TRBV28
CASSFGEVGYF
TGTGCCAGCAGTTTCGGGGAGGTTGGGTACTTC
>NA|TRBJ2-7|NA|TRBV7-3
CASSPGGPGEQYF
TGTGCCAGCAGCCCCGGGGGGCCGGGCGAGCAGTACTTC
>TRBD2|TRBJ2-1|once|TRBV4-3
CASSRGIAGGRNEQFF
TGCGCCAGCAGCCGGGGTATCGCGGGGGGGCGAAATGAGCAGTTCTTC
>TRBD1|TRBJ2-7|NA|TRBV6-2/TRBV6-3
CASSYSTGLDYEQYF
TGTGCCAGCAGTTACTCGACAGGGCTTGACTACGAGCAGTACTTC
>NA|TRBJ2-7|NA|TRBV10-3
CAIIGEDSPTGEQYF
TGTGCCATCATAGGGGAGGACAGCCCAACCGGGGAGCAGTACTTC
>NA|TRBJ2-2|NA|TRBV15
CATSRDRSLNTGELFF
TGTGCCACCAGCAGAGATCGGTCGTTAAACACCGGGGAGCTGTTTTTT